These T cell receptor beta chains were read from a single sample in a study of cytomegalovirus exposure and HLA in healthy donors. Profiled with immunoSEQ multiplex PCR; TCRdb holds only in-frame clones, not every one. The data hold 150,000 to 200,000 clones, with 85% observed a single time. Sequencing input: PBMCs. These receptor sequences come from a woman between 50 and 59 years old in good health and CMV-seronegative. The CDR3 runs from the conserved cysteine through the conserved F or W. The D gene is left open where the match is weak. Only some rows state a clone size, as once, few, many or a class for expanded clones.

>once|TRBV27|-|TRBJ2-7
TGTGCCAGCAGTTCCCCCGGGACTGGAAGCTACGAGCAGTACTTC
CASSSPGTGSYEQYF
>-|TRBV7-2|-|TRBJ2-3
TGTGCCAGCAGCTCTGGAGGCCGGTTAAGCACAGATACGCAGTATTTT
CASSSGGRLSTDTQYF
>-|TRBV2|TRBD2|TRBJ2-7
TGTGCCAGCAGCCAAGGACTAGCGGGGACCTACGAGCAGTACTTC
CASSQGLAGTYEQYF
>-|TRBV29-1|-|TRBJ2-1
TGCAGCGTTGGATCTAGGGACAACTATGAGCAGTTCTTC
CSVGSRDNYEQFF
>-|TRBV5-4|-|TRBJ1-2
TGTGCCAGCAGCTTGGCGGGGATTGACTATGGCTACACCTTC
CASSLAGIDYGYTF
>-|TRBV6-5|TRBD1|TRBJ2-7
TGTGCCAGCAGTTCCCCGGACAGGGGACGCTACGAGCAGTACTTC
CASSSPDRGRYEQYF
>-|TRBV29-1|TRBD1|TRBJ1-2
TGCAGCGTTGAAGGACAGGGCTATGGCTACACCTTC
CSVEGQGYGYTF
>few|TRBV28|-|TRBJ2-6
TGTGCCAGCACCACCCCGGGGGCTGGGGCCAACGTCCTGACTTTC
CASTTPGAGANVLTF
>-|TRBV28|-|TRBJ1-4
TGTGCCAGCAGTTTAAGGGGGGGCGTTAGTGAAAAACTGTTTTTT
CASSLRGGVSEKLFF
>-|TRBV5-1|-|TRBJ1-1
TGCGCCAGCAGCCCAACGACAGAGAACACTGAAGCTTTCTTT
CASSPTTENTEAFF
>-|TRBV7-2|-|TRBJ2-1
TGTGCCAGCAGCTTACTAGCCCCTCCAGGCAATGAGCAGTTCTTC
CASSLLAPPGNEQFF
>-|TRBV15|-|TRBJ2-3
TGTGCCACCAGCAGCCCCGGGGATGGCACAGATACGCAGTATTTT
CATSSPGDGTDTQYF
>-|TRBV2|TRBD1|TRBJ2-2
TGTGCCAGCAGTGATGACAGGGGGCTCCCCGGGGAGCTGTTTTTT
CASSDDRGLPGELFF
>-|TRBV6-4|TRBD1|TRBJ1-1
TGCGGGGACAGGTGGCATAACACTGAAGCTTTCTTT
CGDRWHNTEAFF
>-|TRBV19|-|TRBJ2-2
TGTGCCAGTAGTCGGGTCAGGGGTAACACCGGGGAGCTGTTTTTT
CASSRVRGNTGELFF
>-|TRBV18|-|TRBJ2-5
TGTGCCAGCTCACGGACACGCACTGAAGAGACCCAGTACTTC
CASSRTRTEETQYF
>-|TRBV18|-|TRBJ2-7
TGTGCCAGCTCCCGGGACTCCTACGAGCAGTACTTC
CASSRDSYEQYF
>-|TRBV2|-|TRBJ1-6
TGTGCCAGCCGCCGGGTCGATAATTCACCCCTCCACTTT
CASRRVDNSPLHF
>-|TRBV6-5|TRBD1|TRBJ1-5
TGTGCCAGCAGAAGGACAGGGGTCAATCAGCCCCAGCATTTT
CASRRTGVNQPQHF
>-|TRBV27|TRBD2|TRBJ2-1
TGTGCCAGCACCATGGGACTAGCGGGAGGTTTGCACAATGAGCAGTTCTTC
CASTMGLAGGLHNEQFF
>-|TRBV18|TRBD2|TRBJ2-2
TGTGCCAGCTCACCTAGCGGGAGTGCGAACACCGGGGAGCTGTTTTTT
CASSPSGSANTGELFF
>-|TRBV27|-|TRBJ1-6
TGTGCCAGCAGAAGAATAGGAGGGCGAGGGAATTCACCCCTCCACTTT
CASRRIGGRGNSPLHF
>-|TRBV6-6|-|TRBJ1-1
TGTGCCAGCAGTTACGCCACAGGGAGGGCGACTGAAGCTTTCTTT
CASSYATGRATEAFF
>-|TRBV19|TRBD2|TRBJ2-3
TGTGCCAGTAGTAAAAGAGGGCCCGGGACTAGCGGGAGTAAATTTACAGATACGCAGTATTTT
CASSKRGPGTSGSKFTDTQYF
>-|TRBV5-1|TRBD2|TRBJ2-1
TGCGCCAGCCGGACGGGACTAGCCCTCAATGAGCAGTTCTTC
CASRTGLALNEQFF
>-|TRBV28|TRBD1|TRBJ1-2
TGTGCCAGCAGTATAGGGACAGCATCCTATGGCTACACCTTC
CASSIGTASYGYTF
>-|TRBV28|-|TRBJ2-1
TGTGCCAGCACCGCCCTAGCGTATGAGCAGTTCTTC
CASTALAYEQFF
>few|TRBV2|-|TRBJ2-7
TGTGCCAGCCGTGTAAGGCAGGGGCAGTACGAGCAGTACTTC
CASRVRQGQYEQYF
>-|TRBV6-4|-|TRBJ1-5
TGTGCCAGCGCCGGAGAAAGCAATCAGCCCCAGCATTTT
CASAGESNQPQHF
>-|TRBV5-1|-|TRBJ2-5
TGCGCCAGCAGCTCCCCGGGTGCCGGGAAAGAGACCCAGTACTTC
CASSSPGAGKETQYF
>-|TRBV28|TRBD1|TRBJ1-2
TGTGCCAGCAGAGGGACAGGGGGAATGCAAGGCTACACCTTC
CASRGTGGMQGYTF
>-|TRBV10-3|TRBD1|TRBJ1-1
TGTGCCATCATTCCGGGACAGGGTCGCACTGAAGCTTTCTTT
CAIIPGQGRTEAFF
>-|TRBV5-4|TRBD1|TRBJ2-5
TGTGCCAGCAGCCGACCACTTGGGACAGGGGAAGAGACCCAGTACTTC
CASSRPLGTGEETQYF
>-|TRBV11-2|TRBD1|TRBJ2-1
TGTGCCAGCAGCGCCCGGGGAACAGGGGGCCCTAGCAATGAGCAGTTCTTC
CASSARGTGGPSNEQFF
>-|TRBV4-1|-|TRBJ1-4
TGCGCCAGCAGCCAATGGCCAGATATAACTAATGAAAAACTGTTTTTT
CASSQWPDITNEKLFF
>-|TRBV19|TRBD2|TRBJ2-7
TGTGCCAGTAGACTGACTAGCGGGAGATCCTACGAGCAGTACTTC
CASRLTSGRSYEQYF
>-|TRBV4-2|-|TRBJ2-5
TGTGCCAGCAGTTACAGGCTGGTAGAGACCCAGTACTTC
CASSYRLVETQYF
>few|TRBV7-9|-|TRBJ1-1
TGTGCCAGCAGCCCGGGTCAGGGCTACACTGAAGCTTTCTTT
CASSPGQGYTEAFF
>-|TRBV7-9|-|TRBJ2-7
TGTTCCAGCACCTCTCGCTACGAGCAGTACTTC
CSSTSRYEQYF
>-|TRBV4-2|TRBD1|TRBJ2-7
TGTGCCAGCAGCCTTACAGGGGGCGAGCAGTACTTC
CASSLTGGEQYF
>-|TRBV4-1|-|TRBJ2-7
TGCGCCAGCAGCCAAGGGTGGAACAGGGTGACTTACGAGCAGTACTTC
CASSQGWNRVTYEQYF
>once|TRBV27|TRBD2|TRBJ2-7
TGTGCCAGCAGTCTCGCCGGGACTACCTACGAGCAGTACTTC
CASSLAGTTYEQYF
>-|TRBV7-8|-|TRBJ2-7
TGTGCCAGCAGCTTGAGGATAGACTACGAGCAGTACTTC
CASSLRIDYEQYF
>-|TRBV28|TRBD1|TRBJ2-7
TGTGCCAGCACTTCACAGGGGAAACGTTCCAACGAGCAGTACTTC
CASTSQGKRSNEQYF
>-|TRBV28|-|TRBJ2-3
TGTGCCAGCAGTTCGGGGGTCAGGACAGATACGCAGTATTTT
CASSSGVRTDTQYF
>few|TRBV25-1|TRBD2|TRBJ2-1
TGTGCCAGCAGTTGGACTAGCGGGAGATGGAATGAGCAGTTCTTC
CASSWTSGRWNEQFF
>-|TRBV27|-|TRBJ2-7
TGTGCCAGCAGCCGCCGAGCGGACAGGGAGGGCGAGCAGTACTTC
CASSRRADREGEQYF
>-|TRBV5-1|-|TRBJ2-1
TGCGCCAGCAGCTTTCTCCCAGGGGACTACAATGAGCAGTTCTTC
CASSFLPGDYNEQFF
>-|TRBV5-4|-|TRBJ2-1
TGTGCCAGCAGCCCCCGTTGGGCGCTTGAGCAGTTCTTC
CASSPRWALEQFF
>-|TRBV30|TRBD2|TRBJ2-1
TGTGCCTGGAGTAGACTAGCGGGAGGGGATGAGCAGTTCTTC
CAWSRLAGGDEQFF
>-|TRBV7-9|-|TRBJ1-2
TGTGCCAGCAGCTTAGATCTACGGACAGAGAACTATGGCTACACCTTC
CASSLDLRTENYGYTF
>-|TRBV6-4|TRBD1|TRBJ2-1
TGTGCCAGCAGCCCTGAAGGGGGCGGGTTATACAATGAGCAGTTCTTC
CASSPEGGGLYNEQFF
>-|TRBV27|-|TRBJ2-3
TGTGCCAGCAGGTCTTCTTTACTGGGCACCACAGATACGCAGTATTTT
CASRSSLLGTTDTQYF
>-|TRBV19|TRBD1|TRBJ1-4
TGTGCCAGTAGTGGGACAGTACGCCTGTTTTTT
CASSGTVRLFF
>-|TRBV11-3|-|TRBJ2-2
TGTGCCAGCAGCTTAGTTTACTCAAAGACCGGGGAGCTGTTTTTT
CASSLVYSKTGELFF
>once|TRBV19|-|TRBJ1-4
TGTGCCAGTAGTCGGAAAGGACAGATTAATGAAAAACTGTTTTTT
CASSRKGQINEKLFF
>once|TRBV6-5|-|TRBJ1-6
TGTGCCAGCAGAAGAGACATCGAAGGCGTTTCACCCCTCCACTTT
CASRRDIEGVSPLHF
>-|TRBV21-1|-|TRBJ1-2
TGTGCCAGCAGCAAAACCGGGACAGGGGGCTTTCTTAACTATGGCTACACCTTC
CASSKTGTGGFLNYGYTF
>-|TRBV7-9|-|TRBJ2-2
TGTTCCAGCAGCTTTATACCGGGGGAGGTCACCACCACCGGGGAGCTGTTTTTT
CSSSFIPGEVTTTGELFF
>once|TRBV7-9|-|TRBJ2-7
TGTGCCAGCAGCCCGATTGACAGACCAAGCTACGAGCAGTACTTC
CASSPIDRPSYEQYF